This T cell receptor (beta chain) was observed in a study of T-cell reconstitution after alpha-beta-depleted transplantation in children. The study's findings and limits: As was reported, about two months after transplant, alpha-beta T cells came from several hundred expanded graft clones.

The table lists this clonotype with many counts. Its antigen is not known. Per germline, CDR1 SGHTA and CDR2 FQGNSA. With 2 bases clipped from V and 6 bases from J, the junction kept 7 bases outside the gene matches. The CDR3 consists of 16 residues. For TCRbeta, the library was prepared with unique molecular identifiers. One entry per CDR3 protein results from TCRdb running MiXCR on the PCR reads. This repertoire shows around 580,000 distinct CDR3 sequences, 20% to 25% found once; its top ten account for roughly 14%. This chain joins TRBV7-2 and TRBJ2-4; 10 bases are shared with TRBD2. This specimen was PBMCs, mostly from graft donor cells, taken 360 days after TCRalphabeta/CD19-depleted stem cell transplant. The TCR sequence derives from a boy under three years old who had a stem cell transplant for acute myeloid leukemia, so the T cells may come from the graft donor. The CDR3 DNA reads as TGTGCCAGCAGCTTACCCCAGCGGGGGGGTTTAAACATTCAGTACTTC. Amino acids: CASSLPQRGGLNIQYF.